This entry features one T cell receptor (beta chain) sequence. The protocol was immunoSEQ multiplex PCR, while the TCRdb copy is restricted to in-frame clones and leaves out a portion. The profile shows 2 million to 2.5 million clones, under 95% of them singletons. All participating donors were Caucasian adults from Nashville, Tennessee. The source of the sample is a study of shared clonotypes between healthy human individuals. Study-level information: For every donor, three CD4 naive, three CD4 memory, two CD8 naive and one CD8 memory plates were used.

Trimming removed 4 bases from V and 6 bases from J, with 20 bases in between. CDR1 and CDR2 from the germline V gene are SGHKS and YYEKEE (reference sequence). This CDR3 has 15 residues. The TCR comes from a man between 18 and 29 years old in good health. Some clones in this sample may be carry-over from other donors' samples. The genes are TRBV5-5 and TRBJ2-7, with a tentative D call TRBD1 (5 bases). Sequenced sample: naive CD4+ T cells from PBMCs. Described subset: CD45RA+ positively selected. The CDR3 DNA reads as TGTGCCAGCAGCCCTCCTAGTCGGACATCGGGCGAGCAGTACTTC. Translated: CASSPPSRTSGEQYF. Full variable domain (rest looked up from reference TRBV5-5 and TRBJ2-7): DAGVTQSPTHLIKTRGQQVTLRCSPISGHKSVSWYQQVLGQGPQFIFQYYEKEERGRGNFPDRFSARQFPNYSSELNVNALLLGDSALYLCASSPPSRTSGEQYFGPGTRLTVT.